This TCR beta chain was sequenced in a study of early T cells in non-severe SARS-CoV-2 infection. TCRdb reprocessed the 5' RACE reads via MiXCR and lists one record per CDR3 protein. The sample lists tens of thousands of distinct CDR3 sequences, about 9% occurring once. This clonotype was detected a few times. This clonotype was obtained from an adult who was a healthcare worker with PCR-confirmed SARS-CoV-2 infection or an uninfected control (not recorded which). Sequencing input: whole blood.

The CDR3, as DNA: TGCATTTCCCTAGCCGGGGCGCGAACTGGATATGGCTACACCTTC. This codes for CISLAGARTGYGYTF. The chain links TRBV20-1 to TRBJ1-2; D might be TRBD1 (5 bases). The V gene's germline CDR1 is DFQATT and CDR2 SNEGSKA (reference sequence). The CDR3 is made up of 15 amino acids.